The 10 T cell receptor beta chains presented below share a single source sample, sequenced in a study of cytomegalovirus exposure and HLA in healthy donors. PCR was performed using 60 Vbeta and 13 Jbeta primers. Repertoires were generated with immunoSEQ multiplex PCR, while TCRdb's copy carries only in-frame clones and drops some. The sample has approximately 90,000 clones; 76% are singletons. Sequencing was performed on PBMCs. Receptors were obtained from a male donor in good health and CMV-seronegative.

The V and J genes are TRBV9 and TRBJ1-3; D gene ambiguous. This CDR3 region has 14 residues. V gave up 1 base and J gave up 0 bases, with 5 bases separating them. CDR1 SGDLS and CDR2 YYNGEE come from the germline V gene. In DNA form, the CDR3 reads TGTGCCAGCAGCGTACAGCGCTCTGGAAACACCATATATTTT. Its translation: CASSVQRSGNTIYF.

Written as DNA, the CDR3 is TGTGCCAGCAGCCTACCGGGACAGGGGATGGAGACCCAGTACTTC. Its protein is CASSLPGQGMETQYF. This sequence joins TRBV5-4 and TRBJ2-5, with 10 bases that match TRBD1. This CDR3 contains 15 residues. Germline V gene data show CDR1 as SGHNT and CDR2 as YYREEE (reference sequence). V was pared by 4 bases and J by 5 bases, with 8 bases of the junction left unmatched.

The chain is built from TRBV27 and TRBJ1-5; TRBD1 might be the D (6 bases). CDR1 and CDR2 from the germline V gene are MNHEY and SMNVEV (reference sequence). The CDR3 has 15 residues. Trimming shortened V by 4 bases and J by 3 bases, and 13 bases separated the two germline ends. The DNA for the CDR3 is TGTGCCAGCAGTTCCCTTCGGGACAACAATCAGCCCCAGCATTTT. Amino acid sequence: CASSSLRDNNQPQHF.

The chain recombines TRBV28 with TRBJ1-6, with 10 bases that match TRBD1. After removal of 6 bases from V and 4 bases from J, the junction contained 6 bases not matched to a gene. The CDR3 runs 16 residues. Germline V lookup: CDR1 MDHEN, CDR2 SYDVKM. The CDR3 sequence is CASRRDRGLYNSPLHF. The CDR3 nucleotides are TGTGCCAGCAGACGGGACAGGGGCCTTTATAATTCACCCCTCCACTTT.

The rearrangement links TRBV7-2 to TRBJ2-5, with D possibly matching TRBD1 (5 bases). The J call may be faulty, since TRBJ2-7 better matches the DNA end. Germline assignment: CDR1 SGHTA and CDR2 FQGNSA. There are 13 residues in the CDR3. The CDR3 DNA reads TGTGCCAGCAGTCTCGACAGAAACTACGAGCAGTACTTC. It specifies CASSLDRNYEQYF.

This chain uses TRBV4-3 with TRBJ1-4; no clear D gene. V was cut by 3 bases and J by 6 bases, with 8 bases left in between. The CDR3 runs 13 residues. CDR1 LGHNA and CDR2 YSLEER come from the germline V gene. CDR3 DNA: TGCGCCAGCAGCCAGCAACTTTATGAAAAACTGTTTTTT. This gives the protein CASSQQLYEKLFF.

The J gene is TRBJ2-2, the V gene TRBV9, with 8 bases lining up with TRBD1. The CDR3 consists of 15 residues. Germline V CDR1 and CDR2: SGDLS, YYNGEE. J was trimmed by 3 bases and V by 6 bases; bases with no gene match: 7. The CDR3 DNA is TGTGCCAGCATCCCAGGACAGGGCTACACCGGGGAGCTGTTTTTT. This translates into CASIPGQGYTGELFF.

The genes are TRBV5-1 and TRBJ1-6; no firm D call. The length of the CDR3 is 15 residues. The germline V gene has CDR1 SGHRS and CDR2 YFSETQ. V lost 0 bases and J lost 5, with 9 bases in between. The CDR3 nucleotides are TGCGCCAGCAGCTTGGCGGCGGTTAATAATTCACCCCTCCACTTT. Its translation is CASSLAAVNNSPLHF.

CDR3 in DNA: TGTGCCTGGAGCCGGACAGACACAGACAGGCAGTACTTC. Translation gives CAWSRTDTDRQYF. The V and J genes are TRBV30 and TRBJ2-7; D might be TRBD1 (6 bases). Per germline, CDR1 GTSNPN and CDR2 SVGIG (reference sequence). V lost 3 bases to trimming and J lost 9 bases, with 18 bases between them. The CDR3 length is 13 residues.

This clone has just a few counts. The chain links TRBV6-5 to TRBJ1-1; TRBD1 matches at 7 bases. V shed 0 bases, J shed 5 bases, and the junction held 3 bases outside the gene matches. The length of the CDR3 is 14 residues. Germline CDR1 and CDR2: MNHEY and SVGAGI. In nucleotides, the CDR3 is TGTGCCAGCAGTTACTCGATCAGGGGGACTGAAGCTTTCTTT. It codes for CASSYSIRGTEAFF.